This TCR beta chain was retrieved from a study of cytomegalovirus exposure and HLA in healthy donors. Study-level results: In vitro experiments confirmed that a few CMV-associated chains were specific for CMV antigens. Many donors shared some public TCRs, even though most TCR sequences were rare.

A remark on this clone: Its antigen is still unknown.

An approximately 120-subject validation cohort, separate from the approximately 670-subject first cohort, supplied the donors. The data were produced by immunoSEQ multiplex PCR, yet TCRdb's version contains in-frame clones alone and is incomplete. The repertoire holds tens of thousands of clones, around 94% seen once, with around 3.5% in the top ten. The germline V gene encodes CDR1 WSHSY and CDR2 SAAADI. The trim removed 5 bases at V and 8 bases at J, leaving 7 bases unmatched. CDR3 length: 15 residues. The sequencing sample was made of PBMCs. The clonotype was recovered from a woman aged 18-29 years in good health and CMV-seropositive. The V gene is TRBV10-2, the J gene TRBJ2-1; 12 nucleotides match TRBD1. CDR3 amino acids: CASSLGTGGRDEQFF. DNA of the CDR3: TGCGCCAGCAGTCTCGGGACAGGGGGCAGGGATGAGCAGTTCTTC.